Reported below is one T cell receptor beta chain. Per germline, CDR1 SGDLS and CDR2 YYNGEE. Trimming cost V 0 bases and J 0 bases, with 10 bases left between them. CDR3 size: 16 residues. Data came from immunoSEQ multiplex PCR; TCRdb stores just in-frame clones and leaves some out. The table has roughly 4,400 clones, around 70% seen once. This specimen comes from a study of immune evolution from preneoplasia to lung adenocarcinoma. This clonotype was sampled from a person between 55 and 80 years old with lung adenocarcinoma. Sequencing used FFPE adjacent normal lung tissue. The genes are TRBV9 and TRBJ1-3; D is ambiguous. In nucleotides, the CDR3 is TGTGCCAGCAGCGTAGACAACAGACACTCTGGAAACACCATATATTTT. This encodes CASSVDNRHSGNTIYF.